What follows are 13 T cell receptor beta chains derived from one specimen sequenced in a study of T cell changes during pregnancy in multiple sclerosis (dated by TCRdb to between 2019 and 2020). Library generation was performed with the immunoSEQ multiplex PCR assay. The table comes from immuneACCESS by way of TCRdb, which keeps in-frame sequences with V and J called. Part of the clones is missing from these tables; in studies checked, under half for an unresolved V gene and the rest for unknown reasons. The sample profile shows tens of thousands of clones; roughly 92% of them were found once. The ten largest clones capture 2.8% of the sample. This specimen consisted of peripheral blood, obtained in the third trimester of pregnancy. The receptors stem from a female donor in good health, enrolled as a control in a pregnancy study.

The V and J genes are TRBV5-1 and TRBJ1-5, with D tentatively TRBD1 (6 bases). V shed 0 bases and J shed 4 bases, with 20 bases lying between them. CDR1 is SGHRS, CDR2 YFSETQ, per germline. CDR3 size: 18 residues. This CDR3 reads CASSLGSDSLLRNQPQHF. The DNA for the CDR3 is TGCGCCAGCAGCTTGGGTTCGGACAGCCTCTTGAGGAATCAGCCCCAGCATTTT.

V gene TRBV6-6 combines with J gene TRBJ1-6, with 10 bases aligning to TRBD1. The CDR3 spans 16 residues. Germline lookup yields CDR1 MNHNY and CDR2 SVGAGI (reference sequence). J was trimmed by 9 bases and V by 6 bases; bases with no gene match: 11. This chain's CDR3 is CASRSRDRGLASPLHF. The CDR3 DNA is TGTGCCAGCAGGTCCCGGGACAGGGGACTAGCTTCACCCCTCCACTTT.

The chain joins TRBV28 to TRBJ2-2; 11 nucleotides align to TRBD2. Trimming at V came to 6 bases and at J to 6 bases, leaving 6 bases not matched to a gene. Germline values: CDR1 MDHEN, CDR2 SYDVKM. The CDR3 has 15 residues. In DNA form, the CDR3 reads TGTGCCAGCAGGCCCAGACTAGCGGGGTCCGGGGAGCTGTTTTTT. This sequence encodes CASRPRLAGSGELFF.

The V and J genes are TRBV5-8 and TRBJ2-4, with 7 bases aligning to TRBD2. V lost 0 bases to trimming and J lost 7 bases; unmatched junction nucleotides: 10. The CDR3 runs 16 residues. The germline V gene has CDR1 SGHTS and CDR2 YDEGEE. The DNA of the CDR3 is TGTGCCAGCAGCTTGGATAGGACACCCGGGGGGAACATTCAGTACTTC. This codes for CASSLDRTPGGNIQYF. The full variable domain, its missing parts supplied by reference TRBV5-8 and TRBJ2-4, is EAGVTQSPTHLIKTRGQQATLRCSPISGHTSVYWYQQALGLGLQFLLWYDEGEERNRGNFPPRFSGRQFPNYSSELNVNALELEDSALYLCASSLDRTPGGNIQYFGAGTRLSVL.

The V and J genes are TRBV28 and TRBJ2-1; 7 nucleotides match TRBD2. Germline V gene sequence: CDR1 MDHEN, CDR2 SYDVKM. The J segment lost 3 bases and the V segment lost 8 bases, leaving 7 bases of the junction unmatched. The CDR3 contains 14 residues. The CDR3 DNA follows: TGTGCCAGCCTATCCGGGACTAACTACAATGAGCAGTTCTTC. This sequence encodes CASLSGTNYNEQFF.

Here the CDR3 reads CASSRQGQSNQPQHF. Written as DNA, the CDR3 is TGTGCCAGCAGCCGACAGGGCCAAAGCAATCAGCCCCAGCATTTT. The rearrangement joins TRBV6-1 to TRBJ1-5; 7 bases line up with TRBD1. The V and J ends lost 6 bases and 1 base, in that order; junction bases with no gene match: 6. CDR1 and CDR2 from the germline V gene are MNHNS and SASEGT. CDR3 length: 15 amino acids.

The chain recombines TRBV15 with TRBJ1-1; D gene ambiguous. Germline-derived CDR1 and CDR2 are LNHNV and YYDKDF (reference sequence). There are 14 residues in the CDR3. Between the trimmed V and J ends, which lost 1 base and 0 bases, there was a span of 6 bases. CDR3 protein: CATSRGGLNTEAFF. The DNA of the CDR3 is TGTGCCACCAGCAGAGGCGGATTGAACACTGAAGCTTTCTTT. The full variable domain, rest sourced from reference TRBV15 and TRBJ1-1, is DAMVIQNPRYQVTQFGKPVTLSCSQTLNHNVMYWYQQKSSQAPKLLFHYYDKDFNNEADTPDNFQSRRPNTSFCFLDIRSPGLGDTAMYLCATSRGGLNTEAFFGQGTRLTVV.

This clone is termed medium-sized (0.01 to 0.1%). The chain combines TRBV20-1 with TRBJ2-7; D unresolved. Deletions cut 0 bases from V and 3 bases from J, with 3 bases between. The CDR3 runs to 11 residues. Germline CDR1 DFQATT, CDR2 SNEGSKA (reference sequence). The CDR3 region is CSARDNYEQYF. CDR3 coding DNA: TGCAGTGCTAGAGACAACTACGAGCAGTACTTC.

The sample holds a few counts of this clone. This chain's CDR3 is CASTQFGRGGYTF. CDR3 DNA: TGTGCCAGCACTCAATTCGGACGGGGAGGCTACACCTTC. This chain links TRBV2 with TRBJ1-2; D remains unclear. Trimming took 7 bases from V and 8 from J, leaving 17 bases between them. The CDR3 has 13 residues. The germline gives CDR1 SNHLY, CDR2 FYNNEI. The full variable domain, in which reference TRBV2 and TRBJ1-2 provide the parts outside the CDR3, is EPEVTQTPSHQVTQMGQEVILRCVPISNHLYFYWYRQILGQKVEFLVSFYNNEISEKSEIFDDQFSVERPDGSNFTLKIRSTKLEDSAMYFCASTQFGRGGYTFGSGTRLTVV.

The rearrangement links TRBV5-1 to TRBJ2-7; 8 bases match TRBD1. Germline CDR1 is SGHRS and CDR2 is YFSETQ. V shed 0 bases and J 10 bases; nucleotides not matched to a gene: 9. There are 14 residues in the CDR3. In DNA, the CDR3 is TGCGCCAGCAGCTTGGCCACAGGGGGGACACCACAGTACTTC. This codes for CASSLATGGTPQYF.

The sample holds one count of this clone. The V call is TRBV27, the J call TRBJ2-3; tentative D call: TRBD2 (6 bases). Germline CDR1 reads MNHEY; CDR2 reads SMNVEV (reference sequence). The CDR3 totals 16 residues. V lost 2 bases and J lost 2, with 14 bases in between. Written as DNA, the CDR3 is TGTGCCAGCAGTTTAATGGGTGGACTACCCACAGATACGCAGTATTTT. Residues: CASSLMGGLPTDTQYF.

The J gene is TRBJ2-3, the V gene TRBV25-1; 10 bases are a match to TRBD2. This CDR3 is built from 16 residues. V lost 3 bases to trimming and J lost 3 bases; unmatched junction nucleotides: 6. CDR1 is MGHDK, CDR2 SYGVNS, per germline. In DNA, the CDR3 is TGTGCCAGCAGTGACGCCCTAGCGGGGGAGACAGATACGCAGTATTTT. Translated: CASSDALAGETDTQYF.

The chain carries TRBV10-3 and TRBJ2-5; the D gene is possibly TRBD1 (6 bases). V gave up 10 bases and J gave up 0 bases, with 12 bases separating them. Germline V gene sequence: CDR1 ENHRY, CDR2 SYGVKD. There are 13 residues in the CDR3. This CDR3 is CATTRGYQETQYF. DNA of the CDR3: TGTGCCACCACCAGGGGCTACCAAGAGACCCAGTACTTC.